This TCR beta chain emerged from a study of blood T cells in healthy people across ages. Study summary: Per every two T cells, about one barcoded beta molecule was captured by template switching.

Aged roughly 6 to 90, donors were systemically healthy Caucasians from Russia. Each donor gave roughly 9.8 milliliters of peripheral blood. Each sample provided at least 5.5 micrograms of extracted total RNA. The ends lost 8 bases at V and 4 bases at J; junction bases unmatched: 9. This CDR3 spans 14 amino acids. Germline V gene data show CDR1 as WSHSY and CDR2 as SAAADI. In this sample, this clonotype turned up a few times. Alongside a J-beta primer mix, a sample-barcoded 5' primer served in a second PCR lasting roughly 7 to 11 cycles. TCRdb re-derived calls from the 5' RACE reads in MiXCR, one entry per CDR3 protein. The sample lists roughly 2 million distinct CDR3 sequences, approximately 50% occurring once.

The chain is built from TRBV10-2 and TRBJ2-5; 8 bases map to TRBD1. This receptor was obtained from a woman in her thirties or forties in good health. Material for sequencing was blood. CDR3: CASWTGFGGETQYF. The CDR3 nucleotides read TGCGCCAGCTGGACAGGGTTTGGGGGAGAGACCCAGTACTTC.